This is a list of T cell receptor beta chains from one sample in a study of cytomegalovirus exposure and HLA in healthy donors. Sequenced by immunoSEQ multiplex PCR; TCRdb stores in-frame clones only, minus some. The sample comprises more than 100,000 clones, less than 90% of which are singletons, and 1.5% rests with the top ten. Sequencing was done on a sample of PBMCs. The receptor source for this set is a man between 35 and 55 years old in good health and CMV-seronegative. Both conserved end residues are part of each CDR3. Each record gives: J gene, V gene, CDR3 protein.

j_call: TRBJ1-6
v_call: TRBV6-1
cdr3_aa: CASRWTGGADSPLHF

j_call: TRBJ2-5
v_call: TRBV7-2
cdr3_aa: CASSRRERTSQYF

j_call: NA
v_call: TRBV6-5
cdr3_aa: CASSYERGLGYEQYF

j_call: TRBJ1-1
v_call: TRBV19
cdr3_aa: CASSAQGWNTEAFF

j_call: TRBJ2-1
v_call: TRBV27
cdr3_aa: CASGERGKGMEQFF

j_call: TRBJ1-1
v_call: TRBV4-3
cdr3_aa: CASSQDPGTAFGTEAFF

j_call: TRBJ2-3
v_call: TRBV7-9
cdr3_aa: CASSPQGRTDTQYF

j_call: TRBJ2-1
v_call: TRBV15
cdr3_aa: CATSSPSGGLLYNEQFF

j_call: TRBJ2-1
v_call: TRBV15
cdr3_aa: CATSPAGGPHNEQFF

j_call: TRBJ2-1
v_call: TRBV10-3
cdr3_aa: CAISEPGGQGARNEQFF

j_call: TRBJ2-1
v_call: TRBV6-4
cdr3_aa: CASSERRGAGEQFF

j_call: TRBJ2-5
v_call: TRBV5-6
cdr3_aa: CASSFSYQETQYF

j_call: TRBJ2-1
v_call: TRBV30
cdr3_aa: CAWSLGTLNEQFF

j_call: TRBJ1-1
v_call: TRBV7-6
cdr3_aa: CASSPLGTEAFF

j_call: TRBJ2-7
v_call: TRBV15
cdr3_aa: CATSRERLDTYEQYF

j_call: TRBJ2-5
v_call: TRBV27
cdr3_aa: CARGREGETQYF

j_call: TRBJ2-7
v_call: TRBV18
cdr3_aa: CASSPPAGSSYEQYF

j_call: TRBJ2-7
v_call: TRBV5-1
cdr3_aa: CASSLALELGLAGDEQYF

j_call: TRBJ2-1
v_call: TRBV29-1
cdr3_aa: CSVIYNEQFF

j_call: TRBJ2-5
v_call: TRBV19
cdr3_aa: CASSNTGQQETQYF